This T cell receptor (beta chain) was recorded in a study of vaccination and CD4 T cells after COVID-19. The wider study: Investigators drew the post-COVID samples a median roughly 98 days after diagnosis, with a range of 35 to 161. The cells in question were stimulated using overlapping spike peptides derived from SARS-CoV-2, HCoV-NL63, HCoV-OC43 and HCoV-229E.

Sequence data for DNA of cultured CD4+ T cells were generated by the Oncomine TCR Beta short-read assay. TCRdb itself ran the PCR reads through MiXCR, one entry per CDR3 protein. The repertoire has approximately 17,000 distinct CDR3 sequences, about 60% of them found once; the top ten carry 9.5% to 12%. In the case of this clonotype: Its matching antigen is unknown.

This CDR3 region has 17 residues. Treatment in this sample: approximately 9-day PBMC culture with coronavirus spike peptide pools or control peptides (ViraFEST assay). The chain recombines TRBV21-1 with TRBJ2-7. TRBV21-1 is marked as a pseudogene. Sequenced input: CD4+ T cells from blood, cultured in vitro. This receptor was taken from a human donor who had recovered from COVID-19. The CDR3 DNA reads TGTGCCAGCAGCAAAGACGTAGGCAGGCGTCCCTCCTACGAGCAGTACTTC. The encoded protein is CASSKDVGRRPSYEQYF.